Presented here are 9 T cell receptor beta chains from one specimen sequenced in a study of blood T cells in healthy people across ages (dated by TCRdb to 2014 to 2015). The library was prepared using 5' RACE. Sequencing was performed on an Illumina HiSeq 2500. A second PCR of about 7 to 12 cycles was performed with a sample-barcoded 5' primer and a J-beta primer mix. TCRdb trimmed public reads at Q25 via fastp, called clones via MiXCR and kept in-frame beta chains. Each CDR3 protein appears once, grouped with its most common genes and DNA. In this sample the table shows roughly 680,000 distinct CDR3 sequences, approximately 52% of which occur a single time. Together, the top ten hold roughly 13% of the sample. Sequenced input: blood. These receptors originate from a woman older than 75 in good health.

Of note for this clonotype: With a much larger clone just one base away, this may be a read error. V is TRBV5-1 and J is TRBJ1-6; 7 bases are a match to TRBD1. The CDR3 spans 15 residues. CDR1 and CDR2 from the germline V gene are SGHRS and YFSETQ. The junction had 6 bases not matched to a gene; V was cut back by 3 bases and J by 6 bases. CDR3 DNA sequence: TGCGCCAGCAGCTGTCAGGGGGTTAGTAATTCACCCCTCCACTTT. Its protein is CASSCQGVSNSPLHF.

A word on this clonotype: The junction departs from germline at one end; a sequencing error may be responsible. The CDR3: CAGSDPARDKNEQFF. The CDR3 coding sequence is TGTGCCGGCAGTGATCCCGCCCGGGACAAAAATGAGCAGTTCTTC. The chain combines TRBV6-6 with TRBJ2-1; D might be TRBD1 (6 bases). The CDR3 spans 15 residues. Germline V CDR1 and CDR2: MNHNY, SVGAGI (reference sequence).

This clonotype was detected once. The chain has TRBV7-3 and TRBJ2-3; a possible D gene is TRBD1 (5 bases). This CDR3 is built from 17 residues. The V gene lost 4 bases and the J gene lost 0 bases, with 17 bases spanning the gap. In germline, CDR1 is SGHTA, CDR2 FQGTGA. The CDR3 DNA is TGTGCCAGCAGCTCAAACGACAGCAGGCCAAGCACAGATACGCAGTATTTT. It encodes CASSSNDSRPSTDTQYF.

This chain uses TRBV27 with TRBJ2-3; 9 bases agree with TRBD2. J was trimmed by 3 bases and V by 4 bases; bases with no gene match: 8. Germline CDR1 reads MNHEY; CDR2 reads SMNVEV (reference sequence). The CDR3 covers 16 residues. In nucleotides, the CDR3 is TGTGCCAGCAGTTCCCTTAGCGGGAGAATAACAGATACGCAGTATTTT. Its protein product is CASSSLSGRITDTQYF.

The J gene is TRBJ2-3, the V gene TRBV7-2, with D unclear. Germline V CDR1 and CDR2: SGHTA, FQGNSA. The V and J ends lost 4 bases and 4 bases respectively, with 12 bases between them. This CDR3 has 14 residues. The CDR3 region has the DNA TGTGCCAGCAGCTACACCCAAGGGCCAGATACGCAGTATTTT. This codes for CASSYTQGPDTQYF.

This clonotype was picked up many times. This sequence joins TRBV5-6 and TRBJ2-6; D unclear. V shed 4 bases and J shed 1 base, with 9 bases lying between them. CDR3 length equals 15 residues. The germline V gene encodes CDR1 SGHDT and CDR2 YYEEEE. This CDR3 reads CASSQAVSGANVLTF. In nucleotides, the CDR3 is TGTGCCAGCAGCCAAGCAGTATCTGGGGCCAACGTCCTGACTTTC. Full variable domain (rest looked up from reference TRBV5-6 and TRBJ2-6): DAGVTQSPTHLIKTRGQQVTLRCSPKSGHDTVSWYQQALGQGPQFIFQYYEEEERQRGNFPDRFSGHQFPNYSSELNVNALLLGDSALYLCASSQAVSGANVLTFGAGSRLTVL.

This clonotype was seen once. The chain recombines TRBV9 with TRBJ1-5, with D maybe TRBD1 (5 bases). The germline CDR1 and CDR2 sequences are SGDLS and YYNGEE. V gave up 3 bases and J gave up 3 bases, with 13 bases separating them. The CDR3 is 15 amino acids. The DNA of the CDR3 is TGTGCCAGCAGCGGTACCGGGGCCGACAATCAGCCCCAGCATTTT. As protein: CASSGTGADNQPQHF.

This clonotype was seen a handful of times. V gene TRBV12-3 or TRBV12-4 combines with J gene TRBJ2-3; D is unresolved. Deletions cut 6 bases from V and 5 bases from J, with 9 bases between. CDR3 length equals 12 residues. The CDR3 sequence: CASRPSGDTQYF. The CDR3 nucleotides read TGTGCCAGCAGACCTTCGGGAGATACGCAGTATTTT.

Comment on this clonotype: A much larger clone lies one base from this, so it may be a read error. The V gene is TRBV29-1, the J gene TRBJ2-7; D not certain. Germline CDR1 and CDR2: SQVTM and ANQGSEA. This CDR3 region has 10 residues. Between the trimmed V and J ends, which lost 7 bases and 7 bases, there was a span of 11 bases. The CDR3 protein is CSAGNNEQYF. CDR3 coding DNA: TGCAGCGCGGGTAACAATGAGCAGTACTTC.